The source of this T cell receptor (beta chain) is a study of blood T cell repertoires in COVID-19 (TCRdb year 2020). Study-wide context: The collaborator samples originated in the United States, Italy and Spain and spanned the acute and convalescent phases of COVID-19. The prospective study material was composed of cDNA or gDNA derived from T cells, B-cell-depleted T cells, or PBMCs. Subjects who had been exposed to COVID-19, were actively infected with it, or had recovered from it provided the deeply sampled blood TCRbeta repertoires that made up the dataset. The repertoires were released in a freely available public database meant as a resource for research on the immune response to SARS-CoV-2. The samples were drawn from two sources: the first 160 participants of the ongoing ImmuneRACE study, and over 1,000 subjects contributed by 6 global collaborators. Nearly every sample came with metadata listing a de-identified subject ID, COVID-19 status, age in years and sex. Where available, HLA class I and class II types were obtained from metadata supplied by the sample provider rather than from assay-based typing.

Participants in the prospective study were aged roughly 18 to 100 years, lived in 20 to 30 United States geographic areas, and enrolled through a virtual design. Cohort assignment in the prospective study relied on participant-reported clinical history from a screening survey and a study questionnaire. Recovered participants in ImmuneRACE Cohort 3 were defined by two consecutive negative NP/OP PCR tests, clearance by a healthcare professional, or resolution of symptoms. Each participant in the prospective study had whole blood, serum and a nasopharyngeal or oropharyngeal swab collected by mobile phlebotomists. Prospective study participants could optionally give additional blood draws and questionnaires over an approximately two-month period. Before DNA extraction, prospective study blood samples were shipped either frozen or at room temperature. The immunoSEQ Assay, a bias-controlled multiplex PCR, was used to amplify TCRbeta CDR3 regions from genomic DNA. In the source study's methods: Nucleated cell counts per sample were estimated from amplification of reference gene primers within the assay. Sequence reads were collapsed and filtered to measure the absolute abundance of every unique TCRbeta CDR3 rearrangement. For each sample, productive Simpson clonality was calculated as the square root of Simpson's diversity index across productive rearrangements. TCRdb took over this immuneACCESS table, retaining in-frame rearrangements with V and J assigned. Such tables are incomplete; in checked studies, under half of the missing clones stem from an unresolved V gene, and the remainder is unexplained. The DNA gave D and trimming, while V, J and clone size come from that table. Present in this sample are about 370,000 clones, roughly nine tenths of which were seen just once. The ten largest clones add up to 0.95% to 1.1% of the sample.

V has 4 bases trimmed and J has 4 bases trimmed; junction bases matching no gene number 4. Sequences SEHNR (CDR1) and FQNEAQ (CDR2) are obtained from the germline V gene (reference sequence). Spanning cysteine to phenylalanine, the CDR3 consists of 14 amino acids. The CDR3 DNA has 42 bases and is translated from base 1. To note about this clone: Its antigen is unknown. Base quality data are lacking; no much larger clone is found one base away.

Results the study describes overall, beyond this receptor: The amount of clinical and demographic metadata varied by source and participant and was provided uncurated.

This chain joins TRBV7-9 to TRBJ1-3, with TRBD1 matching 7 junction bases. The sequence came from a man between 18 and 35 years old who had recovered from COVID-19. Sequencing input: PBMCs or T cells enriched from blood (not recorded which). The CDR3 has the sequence CASSSDRVGNTIYF. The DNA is TGTGCCAGCAGCTCAGACAGGGTCGGAAACACCATATATTTT.